This entry describes one T cell receptor (beta chain). No antigen is known for it. Template switching introduced a universal primer site, and the cDNA bore unique molecular identifiers. One entry per CDR3 protein, called by TCRdb with MiXCR from the 5' RACE reads. The data show hundreds of thousands of distinct CDR3 sequences, with 8.5% to 9% seen just once and 0.75% to 1% held by the top ten. This sample is part of a study of identical twins. Study-level results: Twin-shared out-of-frame alpha sequences were enriched for low generation probability. Insertions were reduced in abundant cord blood beta clonotypes but not in memory repertoires.

This sample also appeared in a second study, on yellow fever vaccine responses in identical twins. That source notes: Reportedly, the T cell response mounted by twins to vaccine seemed partly convergent, partly personalized.

The sequence came from a woman aged 18-30 years in good health. Material: PBMCs.

The CDR3 bases are TGTGCCAGCAGCTTAGAGCTAGCGGGGGGTCAAACCTACAATGAGCAGTTCTTC. Translation gives CASSLELAGGQTYNEQFF. This chain uses TRBV11-2 with TRBJ2-1; 11 nucleotides line up with TRBD2. CDR3 length: 18 amino acids. Trimming removed 0 bases from V and 2 bases from J; junction bases left unmatched: 6. The germline CDR1 and CDR2 sequences are SGHAT and FQNNGV.